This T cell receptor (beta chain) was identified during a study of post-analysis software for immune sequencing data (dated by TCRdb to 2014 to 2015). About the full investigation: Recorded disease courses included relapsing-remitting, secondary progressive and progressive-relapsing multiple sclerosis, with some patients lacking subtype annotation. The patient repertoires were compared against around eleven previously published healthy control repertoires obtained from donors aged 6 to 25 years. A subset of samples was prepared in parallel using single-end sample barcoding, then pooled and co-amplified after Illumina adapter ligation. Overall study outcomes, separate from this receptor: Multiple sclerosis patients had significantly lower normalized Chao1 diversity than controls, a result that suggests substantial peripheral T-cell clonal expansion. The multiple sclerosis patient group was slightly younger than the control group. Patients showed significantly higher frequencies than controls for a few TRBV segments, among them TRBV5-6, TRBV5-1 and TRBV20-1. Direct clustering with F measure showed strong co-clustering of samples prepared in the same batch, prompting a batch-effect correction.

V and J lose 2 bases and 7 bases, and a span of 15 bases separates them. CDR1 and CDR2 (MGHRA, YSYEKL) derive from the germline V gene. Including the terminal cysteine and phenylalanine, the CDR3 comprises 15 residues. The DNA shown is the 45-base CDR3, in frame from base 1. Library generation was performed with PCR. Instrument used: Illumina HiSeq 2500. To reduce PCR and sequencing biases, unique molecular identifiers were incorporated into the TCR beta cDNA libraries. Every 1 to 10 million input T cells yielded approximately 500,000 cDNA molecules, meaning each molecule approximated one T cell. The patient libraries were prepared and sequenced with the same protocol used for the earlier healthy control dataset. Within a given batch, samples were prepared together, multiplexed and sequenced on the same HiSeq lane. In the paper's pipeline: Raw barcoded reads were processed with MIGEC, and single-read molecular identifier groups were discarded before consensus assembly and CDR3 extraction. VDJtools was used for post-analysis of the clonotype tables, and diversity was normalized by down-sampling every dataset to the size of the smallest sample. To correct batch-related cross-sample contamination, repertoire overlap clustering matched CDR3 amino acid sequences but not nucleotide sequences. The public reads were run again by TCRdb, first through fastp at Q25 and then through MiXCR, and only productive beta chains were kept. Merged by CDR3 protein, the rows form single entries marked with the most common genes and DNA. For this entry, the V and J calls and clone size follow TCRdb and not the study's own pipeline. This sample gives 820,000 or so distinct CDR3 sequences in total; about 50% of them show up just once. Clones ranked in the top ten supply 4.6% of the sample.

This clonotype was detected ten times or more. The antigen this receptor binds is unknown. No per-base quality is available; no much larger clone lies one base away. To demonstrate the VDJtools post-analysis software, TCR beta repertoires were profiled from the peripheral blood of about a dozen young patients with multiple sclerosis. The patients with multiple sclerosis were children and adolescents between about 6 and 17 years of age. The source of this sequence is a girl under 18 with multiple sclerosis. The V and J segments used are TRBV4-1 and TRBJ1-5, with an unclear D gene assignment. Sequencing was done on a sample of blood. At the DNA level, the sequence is TGCGCCAGCAGCCAATCCATAGCTAGAAAACAGCCCCAGCATTTT. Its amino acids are CASSQSIARKQPQHF.